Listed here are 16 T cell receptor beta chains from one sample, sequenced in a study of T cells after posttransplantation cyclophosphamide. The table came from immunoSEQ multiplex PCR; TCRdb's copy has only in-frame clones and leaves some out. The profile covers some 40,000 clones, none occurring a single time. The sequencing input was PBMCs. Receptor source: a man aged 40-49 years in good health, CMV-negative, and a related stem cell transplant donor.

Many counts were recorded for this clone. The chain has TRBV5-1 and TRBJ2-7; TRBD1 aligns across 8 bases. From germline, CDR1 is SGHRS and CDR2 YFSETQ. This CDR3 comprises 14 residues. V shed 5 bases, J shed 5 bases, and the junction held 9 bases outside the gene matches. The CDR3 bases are TGCGCCAGCAGTAGGACAGGGAGCGTCCACGAGCAGTACTTC. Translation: CASSRTGSVHEQYF.

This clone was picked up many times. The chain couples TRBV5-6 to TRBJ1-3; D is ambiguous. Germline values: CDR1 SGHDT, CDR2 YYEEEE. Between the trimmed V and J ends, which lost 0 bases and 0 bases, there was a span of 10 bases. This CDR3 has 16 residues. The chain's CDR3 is CASSLAAGRSGNTIYF. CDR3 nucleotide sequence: TGTGCCAGCAGCTTGGCGGCAGGCCGCTCTGGAAACACCATATATTTT.

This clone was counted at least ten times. The CDR3 DNA follows: TGCGCCAGCAGCCCGTCGGGACAGGGGGCTTACAATGAGCAGTTCTTC. This gives the protein CASSPSGQGAYNEQFF. The V gene is TRBV5-1, the J gene TRBJ2-1; TRBD1 matches at 12 bases. The CDR3 totals 16 residues. Unmatched junction bases numbered 6, after V lost 4 bases and J lost 4 bases. Germline CDR1 and CDR2: SGHRS and YFSETQ.

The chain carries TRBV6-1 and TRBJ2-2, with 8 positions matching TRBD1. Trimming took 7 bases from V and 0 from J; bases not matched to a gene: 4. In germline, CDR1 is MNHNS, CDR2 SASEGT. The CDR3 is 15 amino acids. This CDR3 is CASNKQGANTGELFF. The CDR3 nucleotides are TGTGCCAGCAATAAACAGGGGGCGAACACCGGGGAGCTGTTTTTT.

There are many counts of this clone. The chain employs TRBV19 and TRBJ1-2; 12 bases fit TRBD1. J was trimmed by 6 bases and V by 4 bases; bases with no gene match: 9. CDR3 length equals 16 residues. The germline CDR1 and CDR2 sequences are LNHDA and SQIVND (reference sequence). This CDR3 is CASSKNPGQGANGYTF. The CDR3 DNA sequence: TGTGCCAGTAGTAAAAACCCGGGACAGGGGGCTAATGGCTACACCTTC.

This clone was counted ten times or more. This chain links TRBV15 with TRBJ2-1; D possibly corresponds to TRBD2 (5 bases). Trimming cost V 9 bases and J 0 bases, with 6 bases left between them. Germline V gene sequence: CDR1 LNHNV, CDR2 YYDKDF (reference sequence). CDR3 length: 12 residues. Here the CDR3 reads CATGSSYNEQFF. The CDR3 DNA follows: TGTGCCACAGGGAGCTCCTACAATGAGCAGTTCTTC.

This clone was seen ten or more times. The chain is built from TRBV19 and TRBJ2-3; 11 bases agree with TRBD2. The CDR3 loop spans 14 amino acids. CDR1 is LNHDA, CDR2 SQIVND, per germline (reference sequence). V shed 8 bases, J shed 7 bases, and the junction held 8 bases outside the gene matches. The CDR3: CASFSGGAVNTQYF. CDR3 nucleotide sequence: TGTGCCAGTTTTAGCGGGGGGGCCGTTAATACGCAGTATTTT.

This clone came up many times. The CDR3 DNA follows: TGCGCCAGCAGCTTGGAGACTAGCGGGAGTGATTACACAGATACGCAGTATTTT. This gives the protein CASSLETSGSDYTDTQYF. The J gene is TRBJ2-3, the V gene TRBV5-1; 12 nucleotides agree with TRBD2. The CDR3 is 18 amino acids. The junction had 7 bases not matched to a gene; V was cut back by 0 bases and J by 2 bases. Per the germline V gene, CDR1 is SGHRS and CDR2 is YFSETQ.

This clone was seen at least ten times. The CDR3 region is CASSPTGGVDTEAFF. The CDR3 nucleotides read TGTGCCAGCAGCCCGACAGGGGGCGTGGACACTGAAGCTTTCTTT. The chain is built from TRBV5-4 and TRBJ1-1; TRBD1 matches at 10 bases. CDR3 size: 15 residues. The germline V gene encodes CDR1 SGHNT and CDR2 YYREEE (reference sequence). With 4 bases clipped from V and 3 bases from J, the junction kept 6 bases outside the gene matches.

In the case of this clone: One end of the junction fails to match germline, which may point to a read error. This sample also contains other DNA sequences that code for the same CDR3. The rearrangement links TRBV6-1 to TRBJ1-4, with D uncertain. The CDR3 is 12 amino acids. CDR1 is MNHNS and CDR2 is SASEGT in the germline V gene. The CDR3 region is CASGWAKEKLFF. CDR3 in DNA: TGTGCCAGCGGTTGGGCTAAAGAAAAACTGTTTTTT.

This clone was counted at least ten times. DNA for the CDR3: TGTGCCAGCAGCTTATTCACGGCAGGGTTTGAAAAACTGTTTTTT. Its protein product is CASSLFTAGFEKLFF. The V call is TRBV7-9, the J call TRBJ1-4; the D gene is possibly TRBD1 (5 bases). CDR1 SEHNR and CDR2 FQNEAQ come from the germline V gene (reference sequence). The CDR3 spans 15 residues. Trimming removed 2 bases from V and 7 bases from J, with 14 bases in between.

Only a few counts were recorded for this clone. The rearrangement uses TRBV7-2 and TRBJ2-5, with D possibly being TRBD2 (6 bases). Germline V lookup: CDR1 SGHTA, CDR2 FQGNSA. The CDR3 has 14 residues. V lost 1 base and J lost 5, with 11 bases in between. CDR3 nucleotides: TGTGCCAGCAGCTTAGACAGAGGAGGGGAGACCCAGTACTTC. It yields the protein CASSLDRGGETQYF.

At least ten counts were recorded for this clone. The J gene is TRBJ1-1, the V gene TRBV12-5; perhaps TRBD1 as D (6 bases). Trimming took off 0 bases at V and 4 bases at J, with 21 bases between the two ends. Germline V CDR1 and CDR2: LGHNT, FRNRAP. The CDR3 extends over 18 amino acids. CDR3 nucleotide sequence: TGTGCTAGTGGTTTGGTACCGGATGGACAGACCGTCTTCACTGAAGCTTTCTTT. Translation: CASGLVPDGQTVFTEAFF.

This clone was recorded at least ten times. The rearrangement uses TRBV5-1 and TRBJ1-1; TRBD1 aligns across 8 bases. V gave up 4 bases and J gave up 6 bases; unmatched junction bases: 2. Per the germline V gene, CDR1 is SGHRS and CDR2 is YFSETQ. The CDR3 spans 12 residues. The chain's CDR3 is CASSVQGAEAFF. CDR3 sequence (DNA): TGCGCCAGCAGCGTACAGGGGGCTGAAGCTTTCTTT.

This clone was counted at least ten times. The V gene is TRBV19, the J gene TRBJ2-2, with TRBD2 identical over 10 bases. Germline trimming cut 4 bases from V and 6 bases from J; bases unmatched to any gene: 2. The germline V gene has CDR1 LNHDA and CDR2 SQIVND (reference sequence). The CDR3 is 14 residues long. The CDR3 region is CASSTTSGSGELFF. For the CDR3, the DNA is TGTGCCAGTAGTACGACTAGCGGGTCCGGGGAGCTGTTTTTT.

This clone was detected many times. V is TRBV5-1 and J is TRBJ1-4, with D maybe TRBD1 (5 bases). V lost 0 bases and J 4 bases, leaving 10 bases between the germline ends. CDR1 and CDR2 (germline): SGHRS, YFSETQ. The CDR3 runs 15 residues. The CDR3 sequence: CASSLEARDNEKLFF. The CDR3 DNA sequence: TGCGCCAGCAGCTTGGAAGCCAGGGATAATGAAAAACTGTTTTTT.